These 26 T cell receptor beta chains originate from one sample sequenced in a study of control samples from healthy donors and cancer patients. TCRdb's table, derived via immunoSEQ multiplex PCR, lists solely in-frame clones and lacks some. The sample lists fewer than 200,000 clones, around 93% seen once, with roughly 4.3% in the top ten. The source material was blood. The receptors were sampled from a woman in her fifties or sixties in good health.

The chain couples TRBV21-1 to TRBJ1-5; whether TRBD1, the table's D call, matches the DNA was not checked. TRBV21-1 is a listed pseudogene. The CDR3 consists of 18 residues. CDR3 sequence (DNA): TGTGCCAGCAGCACCGGACAGGGCCCCCATATAGGCAATCAGCCCCAGCATTTT. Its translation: CASSTGQGPHIGNQPQHF.

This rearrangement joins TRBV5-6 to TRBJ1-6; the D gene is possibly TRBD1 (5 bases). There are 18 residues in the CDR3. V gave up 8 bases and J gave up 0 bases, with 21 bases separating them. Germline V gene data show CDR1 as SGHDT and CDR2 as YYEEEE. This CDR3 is CARRINTGLGSYNSPLHF. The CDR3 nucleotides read TGTGCCAGAAGAATAAACACAGGTCTCGGCTCCTATAATTCACCCCTCCACTTT.

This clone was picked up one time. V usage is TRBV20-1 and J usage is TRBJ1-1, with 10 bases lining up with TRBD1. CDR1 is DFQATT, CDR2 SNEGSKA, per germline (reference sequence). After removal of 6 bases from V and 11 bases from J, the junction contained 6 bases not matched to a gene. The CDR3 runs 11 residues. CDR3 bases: TGCAGTGCCAGACAGGGGGCCGGGGCTTTCTTT. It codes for CSARQGAGAFF.

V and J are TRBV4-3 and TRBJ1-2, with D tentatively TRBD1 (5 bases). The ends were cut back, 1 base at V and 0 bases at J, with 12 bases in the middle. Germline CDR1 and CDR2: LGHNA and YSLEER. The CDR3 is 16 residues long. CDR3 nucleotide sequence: TGCGCCAGCAGCCAAGGAGGGGACCTAACTAACTATGGCTACACCTTC. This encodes CASSQGGDLTNYGYTF.

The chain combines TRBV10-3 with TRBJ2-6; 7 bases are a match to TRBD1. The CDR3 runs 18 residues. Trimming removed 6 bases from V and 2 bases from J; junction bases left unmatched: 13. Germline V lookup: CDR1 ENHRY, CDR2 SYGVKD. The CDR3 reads CAIRGQFNLGTGANVLTF. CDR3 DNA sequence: TGTGCCATCAGGGGACAGTTTAACCTTGGGACTGGGGCCAACGTCCTGACTTTC.

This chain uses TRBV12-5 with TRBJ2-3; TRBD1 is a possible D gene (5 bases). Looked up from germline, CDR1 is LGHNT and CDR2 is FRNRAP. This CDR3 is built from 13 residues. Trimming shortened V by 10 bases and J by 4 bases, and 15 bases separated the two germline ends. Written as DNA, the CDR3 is TGTGCTACCGGTCAGGGAAGTGCAGATACGCAGTATTTT. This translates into CATGQGSADTQYF.

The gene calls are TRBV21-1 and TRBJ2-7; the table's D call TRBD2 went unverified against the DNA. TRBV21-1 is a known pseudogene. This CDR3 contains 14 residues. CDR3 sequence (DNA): TGTGCCAGCAGCTCCCGCGGGGGTTGCCACGAGCAGTACTTC. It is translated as CASSSRGGCHEQYF.

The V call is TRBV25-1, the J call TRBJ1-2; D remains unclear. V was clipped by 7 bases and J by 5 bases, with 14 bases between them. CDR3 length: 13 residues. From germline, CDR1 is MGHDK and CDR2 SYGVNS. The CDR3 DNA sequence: TGTGCCAGCAACAGTGGAGCCAGGTATGGCTACACCTTC. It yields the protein CASNSGARYGYTF.

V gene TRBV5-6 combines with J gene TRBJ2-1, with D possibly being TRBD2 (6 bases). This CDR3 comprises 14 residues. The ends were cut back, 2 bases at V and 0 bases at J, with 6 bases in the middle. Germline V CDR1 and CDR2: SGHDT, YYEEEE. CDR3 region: CASSFSGSYNEQFF. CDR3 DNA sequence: TGTGCCAGCAGCTTTAGCGGCTCCTACAATGAGCAGTTCTTC. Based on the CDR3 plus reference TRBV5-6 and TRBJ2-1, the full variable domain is DAGVTQSPTHLIKTRGQQVTLRCSPKSGHDTVSWYQQALGQGPQFIFQYYEEEERQRGNFPDRFSGHQFPNYSSELNVNALLLGDSALYLCASSFSGSYNEQFFGPGTRLTVL.

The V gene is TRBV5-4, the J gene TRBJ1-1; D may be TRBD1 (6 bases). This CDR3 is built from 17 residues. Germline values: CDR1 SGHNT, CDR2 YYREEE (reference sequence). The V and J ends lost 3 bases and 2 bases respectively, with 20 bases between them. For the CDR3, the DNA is TGTGCCAGCAGCTCTGGGGGGGCCCAAACGTTCAACACTGAAGCTTTCTTT. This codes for CASSSGGAQTFNTEAFF. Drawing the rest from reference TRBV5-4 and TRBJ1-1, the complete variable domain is ETGVTQSPTHLIKTRGQQVTLRCSSQSGHNTVSWYQQALGQGPQFIFQYYREEENGRGNFPPRFSGLQFPNYSSELNVNALELDDSALYLCASSSGGAQTFNTEAFFGQGTRLTVV.

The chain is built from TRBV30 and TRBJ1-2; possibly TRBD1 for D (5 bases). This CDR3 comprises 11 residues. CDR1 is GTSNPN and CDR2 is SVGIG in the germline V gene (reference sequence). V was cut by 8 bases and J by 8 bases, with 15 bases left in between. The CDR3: CARGGDGGYTF. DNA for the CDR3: TGTGCCCGCGGGGGGGACGGCGGCTACACCTTC.

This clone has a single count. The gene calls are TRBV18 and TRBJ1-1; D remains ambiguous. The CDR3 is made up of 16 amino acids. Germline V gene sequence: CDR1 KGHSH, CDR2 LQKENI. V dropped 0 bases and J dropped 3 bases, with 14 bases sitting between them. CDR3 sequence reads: CASSPPSSLRDTEAFF. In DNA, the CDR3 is TGTGCCAGCTCACCACCCTCGTCCCTGCGAGACACTGAAGCTTTCTTT. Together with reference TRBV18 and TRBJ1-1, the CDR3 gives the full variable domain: NAGVMQNPRHLVRRRGQEARLRCSPMKGHSHVYWYRQLPEEGLKFMVYLQKENIIDESGMPKERFSAEFPKEGPSILRIQQVVRGDSAAYFCASSPPSSLRDTEAFFGQGTRLTVV.

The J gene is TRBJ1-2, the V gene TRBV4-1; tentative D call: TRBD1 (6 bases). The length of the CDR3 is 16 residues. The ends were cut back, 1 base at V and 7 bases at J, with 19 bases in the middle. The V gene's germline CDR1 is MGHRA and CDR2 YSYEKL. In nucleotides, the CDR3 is TGCGCCAGCAGCCAAGTCAACAGAGGGGGAGTAGGTGGCTACACCTTC. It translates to CASSQVNRGGVGGYTF.

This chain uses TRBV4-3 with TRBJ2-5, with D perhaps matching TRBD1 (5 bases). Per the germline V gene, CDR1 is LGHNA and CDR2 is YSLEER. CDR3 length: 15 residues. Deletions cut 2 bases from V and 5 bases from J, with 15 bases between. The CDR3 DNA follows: TGCGCCAGCAGCCAACAGGCAGGGTCAGGGGAGACCCAGTACTTC. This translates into CASSQQAGSGETQYF.

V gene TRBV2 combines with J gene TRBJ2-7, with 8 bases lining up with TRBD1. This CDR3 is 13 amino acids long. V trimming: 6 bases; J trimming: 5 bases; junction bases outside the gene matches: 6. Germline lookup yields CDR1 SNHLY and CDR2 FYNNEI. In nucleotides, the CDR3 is TGTGCCAGCAGGGACAGGGCTAGGAACGAGCAGTACTTC. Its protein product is CASRDRARNEQYF.

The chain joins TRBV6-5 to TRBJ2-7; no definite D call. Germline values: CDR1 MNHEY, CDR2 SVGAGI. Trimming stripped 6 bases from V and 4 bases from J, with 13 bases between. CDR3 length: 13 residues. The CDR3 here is CASSQSTRYEQYF. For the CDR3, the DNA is TGTGCCAGCAGCCAAAGTACCCGTTACGAGCAGTACTTC.

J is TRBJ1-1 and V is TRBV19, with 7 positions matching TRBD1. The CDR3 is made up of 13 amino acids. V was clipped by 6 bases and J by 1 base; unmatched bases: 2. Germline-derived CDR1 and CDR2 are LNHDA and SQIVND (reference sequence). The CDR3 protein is CASRYRGNTEAFF. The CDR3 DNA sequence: TGTGCCAGTAGGTACAGGGGGAACACTGAAGCTTTCTTT.

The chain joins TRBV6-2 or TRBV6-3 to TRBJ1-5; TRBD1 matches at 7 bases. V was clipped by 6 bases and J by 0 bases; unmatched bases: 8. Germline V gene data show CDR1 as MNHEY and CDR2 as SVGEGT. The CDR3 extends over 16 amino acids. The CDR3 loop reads CASSRTGAYSNQPQHF. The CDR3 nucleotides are TGTGCCAGCAGCCGAACAGGGGCCTATAGCAATCAGCCCCAGCATTTT.

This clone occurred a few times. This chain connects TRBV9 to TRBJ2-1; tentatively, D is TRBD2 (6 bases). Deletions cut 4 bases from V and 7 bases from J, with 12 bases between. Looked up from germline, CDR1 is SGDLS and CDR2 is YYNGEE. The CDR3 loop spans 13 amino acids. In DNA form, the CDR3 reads TGTGCCAGCAGCCCTTCGGGGGAAAATGAGCAGTTCTTC. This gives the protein CASSPSGENEQFF.

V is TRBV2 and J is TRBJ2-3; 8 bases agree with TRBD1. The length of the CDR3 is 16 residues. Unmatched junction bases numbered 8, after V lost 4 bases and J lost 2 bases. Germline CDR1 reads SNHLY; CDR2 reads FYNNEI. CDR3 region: CASSVQGARVTDTQYF. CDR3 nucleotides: TGTGCCAGCAGTGTCCAGGGGGCGCGGGTCACAGATACGCAGTATTTT. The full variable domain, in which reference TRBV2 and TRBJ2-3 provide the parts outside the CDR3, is EPEVTQTPSHQVTQMGQEVILRCVPISNHLYFYWYRQILGQKVEFLVSFYNNEISEKSEIFDDQFSVERPDGSNFTLKIRSTKLEDSAMYFCASSVQGARVTDTQYFGPGTRLTVL.

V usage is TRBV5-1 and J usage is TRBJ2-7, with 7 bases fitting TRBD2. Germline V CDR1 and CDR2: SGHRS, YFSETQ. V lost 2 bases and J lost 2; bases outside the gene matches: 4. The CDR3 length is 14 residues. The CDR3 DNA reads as TGCGCCAGCAGCTTCGCGGGGGAGGCCTACGAGCAGTACTTC. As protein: CASSFAGEAYEQYF.

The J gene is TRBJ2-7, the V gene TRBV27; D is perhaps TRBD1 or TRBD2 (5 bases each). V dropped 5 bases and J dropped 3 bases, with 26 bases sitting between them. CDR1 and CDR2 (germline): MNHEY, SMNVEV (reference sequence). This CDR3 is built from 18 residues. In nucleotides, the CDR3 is TGTGCCAGCAGTGCCTATGGGGTGGGGGTGGCAAGAGTCTACGAGCAGTACTTC. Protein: CASSAYGVGVARVYEQYF.

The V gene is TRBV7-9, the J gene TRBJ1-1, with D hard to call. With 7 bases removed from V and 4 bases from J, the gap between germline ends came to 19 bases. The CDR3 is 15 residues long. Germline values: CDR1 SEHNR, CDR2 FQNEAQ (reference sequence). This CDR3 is CASIPLRVRGTEAFF. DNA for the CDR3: TGTGCCAGCATCCCACTTAGGGTGAGAGGCACTGAAGCTTTCTTT.

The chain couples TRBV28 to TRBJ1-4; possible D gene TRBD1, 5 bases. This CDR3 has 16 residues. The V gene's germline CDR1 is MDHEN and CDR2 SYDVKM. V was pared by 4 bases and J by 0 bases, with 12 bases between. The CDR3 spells CASSSGSYATNEKLFF. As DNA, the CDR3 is TGTGCCAGCAGTTCAGGGTCCTACGCAACTAATGAAAAACTGTTTTTT.

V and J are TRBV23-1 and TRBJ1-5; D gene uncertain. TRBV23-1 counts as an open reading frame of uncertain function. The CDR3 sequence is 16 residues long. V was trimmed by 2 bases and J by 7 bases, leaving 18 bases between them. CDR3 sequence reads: CASSQGFGQDVQPQHF. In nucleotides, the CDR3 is TGCGCCAGCAGTCAAGGATTCGGGCAGGACGTGCAGCCCCAGCATTTT.

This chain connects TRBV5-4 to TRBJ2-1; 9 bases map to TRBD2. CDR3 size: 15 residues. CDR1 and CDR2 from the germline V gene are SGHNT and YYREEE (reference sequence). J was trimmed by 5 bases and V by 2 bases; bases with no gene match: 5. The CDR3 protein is CASSLRLAENNEQFF. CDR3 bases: TGTGCCAGCAGCTTACGACTAGCGGAAAACAATGAGCAGTTCTTC.